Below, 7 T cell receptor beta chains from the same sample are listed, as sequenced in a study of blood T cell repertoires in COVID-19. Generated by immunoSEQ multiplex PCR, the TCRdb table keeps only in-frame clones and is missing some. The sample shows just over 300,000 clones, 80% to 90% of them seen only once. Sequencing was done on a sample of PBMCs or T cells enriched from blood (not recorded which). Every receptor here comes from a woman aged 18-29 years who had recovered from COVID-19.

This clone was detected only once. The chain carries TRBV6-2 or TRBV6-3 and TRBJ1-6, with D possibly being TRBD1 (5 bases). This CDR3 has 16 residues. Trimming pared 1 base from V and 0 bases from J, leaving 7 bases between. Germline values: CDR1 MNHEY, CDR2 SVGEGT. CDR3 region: CASSYLGGSYNSPLHF. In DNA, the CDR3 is TGTGCCAGCAGTTACTTGGGGGGCTCCTATAATTCACCCCTCCACTTT.

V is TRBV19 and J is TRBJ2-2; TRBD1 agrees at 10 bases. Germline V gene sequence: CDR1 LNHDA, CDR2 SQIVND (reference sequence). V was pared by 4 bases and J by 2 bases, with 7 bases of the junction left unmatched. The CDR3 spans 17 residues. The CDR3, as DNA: TGTGCCAGTAGTAGTGTCAGGACAGGGGGTAACACCGGGGAGCTGTTTTTT. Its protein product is CASSSVRTGGNTGELFF.

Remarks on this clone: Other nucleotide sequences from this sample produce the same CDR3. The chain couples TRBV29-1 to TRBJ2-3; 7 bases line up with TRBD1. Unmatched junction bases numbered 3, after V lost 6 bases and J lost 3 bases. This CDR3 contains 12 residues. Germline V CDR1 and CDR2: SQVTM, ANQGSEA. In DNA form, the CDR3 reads TGCAGCGTCGAACAGGGGACAGATACGCAGTATTTT. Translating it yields CSVEQGTDTQYF.

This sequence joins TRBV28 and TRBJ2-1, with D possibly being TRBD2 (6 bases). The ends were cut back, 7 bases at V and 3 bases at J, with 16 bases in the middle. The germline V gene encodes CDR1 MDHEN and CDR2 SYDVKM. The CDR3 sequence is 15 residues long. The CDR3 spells CASNFYSGNYNEQFF. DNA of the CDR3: TGTGCCAGCAATTTTTATAGCGGAAACTACAATGAGCAGTTCTTC.

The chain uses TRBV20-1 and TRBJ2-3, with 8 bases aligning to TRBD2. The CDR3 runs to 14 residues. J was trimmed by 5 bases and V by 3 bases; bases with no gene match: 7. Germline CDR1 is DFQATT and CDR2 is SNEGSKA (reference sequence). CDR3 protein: CSASFGGAEDTQYF. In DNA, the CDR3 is TGCAGTGCTAGTTTCGGGGGGGCGGAAGATACGCAGTATTTT.

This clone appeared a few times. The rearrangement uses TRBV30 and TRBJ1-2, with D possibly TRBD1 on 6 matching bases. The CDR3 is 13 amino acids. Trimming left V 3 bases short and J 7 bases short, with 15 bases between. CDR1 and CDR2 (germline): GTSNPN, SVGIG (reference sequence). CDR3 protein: CAWSPSPGAGYTF. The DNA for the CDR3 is TGTGCCTGGAGCCCCTCCCCAGGGGCTGGCTACACCTTC. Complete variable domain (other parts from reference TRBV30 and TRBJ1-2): SQTIHQWPATLVQPVGSPLSLECTVEGTSNPNLYWYRQAAGRGLQLLFYSVGIGQISSEVPQNLSASRPQDRQFILSSKKLLLSDSGFYLCAWSPSPGAGYTFGSGTRLTVV.

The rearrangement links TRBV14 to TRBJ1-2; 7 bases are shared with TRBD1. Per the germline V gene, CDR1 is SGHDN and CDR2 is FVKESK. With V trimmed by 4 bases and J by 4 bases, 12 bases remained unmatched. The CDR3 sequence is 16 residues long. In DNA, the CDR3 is TGTGCCAGCAGCCGCGCAAGTGGACAGGTCTCCTATGGCTACACCTTC. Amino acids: CASSRASGQVSYGYTF.